This TCR beta chain was sequenced in a study of CD8 T cells in Susac syndrome (dated by TCRdb to the late 2010s). In terms of the full investigation: The study used repertoire sequencing to test whether antigen drove CD8+ T cell activation and differentiation in Susac syndrome.

In the case of this clonotype: It lacks a known antigen. No base-level quality is on record; no much larger clone is a single base apart.

RNA was extracted using the RNeasy kit, and roughly 0.5 to 1 microgram was reverse transcribed with random hexamers. The immunoSEQ multiplex PCR assay, covering 54 Vbeta and 13 Jbeta segments, was used to amplify TCR beta CDR3 regions. Bias from PCR amplification was corrected by using a synthetic template baseline for primer optimization and for computational correction. For the original study's pipeline: Reads were assigned to V, D and J genes according to IMGT and analyzed in immunoSEQ Analyzer, with only productive sequences retained. Clonality was calculated as one minus the Shannon entropy normalized by log2 of the number of productive unique sequences. For each patient and control, public and private clones were evaluated among the 100 most prevalent clones. Clones were defined as Susac-specific when absent from the healthy and MS cohorts, from some 1,100 published viral clones and from other ImmuneACCESS disease sequences. TCRdb reworked the public reads: Q25 trimming with fastp, MiXCR clone assembly, productive beta chains retained. Merged by CDR3 protein, the rows form single entries marked with the most common genes and DNA. The V and J calls were determined by TCRdb, not by the authors. A total of about 210,000 distinct CDR3 sequences appear in this sample, nearly 97% of them only once. Together, the top ten hold roughly 0.09% of the sample.

Peripheral blood CD8+ and CD4+ T cells from healthy donors, Susac syndrome patients and multiple sclerosis patients were profiled by high-throughput TCR beta sequencing. The multiple sclerosis controls were treatment-naive patients who had stable or active relapsing-remitting disease and met the revised McDonald criteria. Bulk CD8+ and CD4+ T cells were purified by magnetic negative isolation, whereas CD8+ TEMRA cells were enriched by FACS. Blood was collected in EDTA tubes and processed within 24 hours, with PBMCs isolated through density gradient centrifugation. PBMCs intended for TCR sequencing were cryopreserved in liquid nitrogen and thawed later in a water bath at 37 degrees C. A purity of at least 90% was achieved for sorted or isolated CD4+, CD8+ and CD8+ TEMRA cells. What the authors observed across the whole study: The TCR sequencing and HLA analysis was acknowledged to have included a relatively small number of individuals.

Taken from the germline V gene, the CDR1 and CDR2 loops are MNHNS and SASEGT. The CDR3 covers 16 residues, taking in both the cysteine and the phenylalanine. Solely the CDR3 DNA is kept, with 48 bases framed from the first base. V lost 6 bases and J lost 4 bases; the stretch between them is 18 bases long. The sample taken for sequencing was CD4+ T cells from PBMCs. The chain is made from TRBV6-1 and TRBJ2-2, with a tentative D gene TRBD2 over 6 matching bases. The receptor was derived from a human donor with multiple sclerosis. This receptor has the CDR3 CASSPGVSVITGELFF. The DNA sequence reads TGTGCCAGCAGCCCGGGGGTTAGCGTCATCACCGGGGAGCTGTTTTTT.